This TCR beta chain was sequenced for a study of Ad26.COV2.S vaccination and SARS-CoV-2 variants. As to this clone: What it recognizes is unknown.

Study-wide points: Similar non-spike TCR breadth was observed in recipients of vaccine and of placebo.

Sequencing was performed with immunoSEQ multiplex PCR; in TCRdb, only in-frame clones are kept and a portion is missing. The sample contains 350,000 to 500,000 clones, 90% of which appear only once. Sample treatment: around 19 received Ad26.COV2.S at low or high dose, single or two shots; about 5 received placebo; per-sample allocation not given. At day 63 after the first vaccine or placebo injection, samples were drawn. The germline gives CDR1 SGHTA, CDR2 FQGNSA. The CDR3 totals 13 residues. The germline V and J ends were trimmed by 2 bases and 8 bases, with 12 bases remaining between them. The sequence was obtained from a person aged 18-60 years who received the Ad26.COV2.S COVID-19 vaccine or a placebo. Specimen: peripheral blood, collected in a trial of Ad26.COV2.S vaccine versus placebo. The chain has TRBV7-2 and TRBJ1-2; D is uncertain. The CDR3 DNA reads as TGTGCCAGCAGCTTAAACTTGCTTGACGGCTACACCTTC. This encodes CASSLNLLDGYTF.